The 31 T cell receptor beta chains reported below all come from one sample, sequenced in a study of blood T cells in healthy people across ages (dated by TCRdb to 2013 to 2016). The library was prepared using 5' RACE. Sequencing was performed on an Illumina HiSeq 2500. The second PCR ran for about 6 to 11 cycles and used a J-beta primer mix along with a sample-barcoded 5' primer. Using fastp at Q25 and MiXCR, TCRdb reprocessed the public reads and kept productive beta chains. Every distinct CDR3 protein forms one entry, paired with its most common genes and DNA. Within this sample are roughly 1,000,000 distinct CDR3 sequences, with approximately 25% of them counted one time only. The ten largest clones capture about 0.69% of the sample. The same sample was also studied in work on T cells of mothers and their children.

Sequenced sample: blood. Receptor source: a girl aged 2 to 9 in good health.

V is TRBV24-1 and J is TRBJ2-1; 9 bases line up with TRBD1. The V segment lost 3 bases and the J segment 5 bases; nucleotides outside the gene matches: 13. There are 18 residues in the CDR3. From germline, CDR1 is KGHDR and CDR2 SFDVKD. The CDR3 sequence is CATSDGGLGTGFNNEQFF. The DNA for the CDR3 is TGTGCCACCAGTGATGGGGGCTTAGGGACAGGGTTTAACAATGAGCAGTTCTTC.

V gene TRBV29-1 combines with J gene TRBJ2-5; no reliable D call. The J call is in doubt because the DNA end fits TRBJ2-1 better. The CDR3 is 12 residues long. CDR1 and CDR2 (germline): SQVTM, ANQGSEA. The CDR3 loop is CSVELGWGEQFF. The CDR3 DNA is TGCAGCGTTGAATTGGGGTGGGGTGAGCAGTTCTTC.

This chain links TRBV29-1 with TRBJ2-5; TRBD2 is a possible D gene (5 bases). Germline values: CDR1 SQVTM, CDR2 ANQGSEA. This CDR3 is built from 13 residues. Trimming removed 8 bases at V and 4 bases at J, with 17 bases between. CDR3 bases: TGCAGCTTCCGGCCTCGAGGGTTAGAGACCCAGTACTTC. It specifies CSFRPRGLETQYF. Drawing the rest from reference TRBV29-1 and TRBJ2-5, the complete variable domain is SAVISQKPSRDICQRGTSLTIQCQVDSQVTMMFWYRQQPGQSLTLIATANQGSEATYESGFVIDKFPISRPNLTFSTLTVSNMSPEDSSIYLCSFRPRGLETQYFGPGTRLLVL.

The V and J genes are TRBV6-5 and TRBJ1-4; D is possibly TRBD1 (6 bases). This CDR3 contains 15 residues. In germline, CDR1 is MNHEY, CDR2 SVGAGI. The ends were cut back, 4 bases at V and 8 bases at J, with 17 bases in the middle. CDR3 nucleotides: TGTGCCAGCAGTTCCTCAGGGGCAGCCGAAGAAAAACTGTTTTTT. Encoded protein: CASSSSGAAEEKLFF.

The chain recombines TRBV29-1 with TRBJ2-5, with D possibly TRBD2 on 6 matching bases. The CDR3 length is 13 residues. Trimming cost V 7 bases and J 3 bases, with 15 bases left between them. Germline V gene data show CDR1 as SQVTM and CDR2 as ANQGSEA. CDR3 DNA: TGCAGCGGGGAGGTAGCCGCGAAAGAGACCCAGTACTTC. It codes for CSGEVAAKETQYF.

The chain combines TRBV20-1 with TRBJ2-5; D is tentatively TRBD1 or TRBD2 (7 bases each). The closer fit of TRBJ2-7 to the DNA end suggests the J call may be wrong. Germline V gene lookup returns CDR1 DFQATT and CDR2 SNEGSKA (reference sequence). The CDR3 has 12 residues. CDR3 residues: CSAETGTTEQYF. CDR3 sequence (DNA): TGCAGTGCTGAGACAGGGACTACCGAGCAGTACTTC.

This clonotype was detected once. V gene TRBV3-1 combines with J gene TRBJ2-5, with a tentative D call TRBD1 (7 bases). The DNA end favors TRBJ2-1, so the J call may be wrong. The length of the CDR3 is 17 residues. Germline loops: CDR1 LGHDT, CDR2 YNNKEL (reference sequence). CDR3 protein: CASSQDVRDSDSHEQFF. The CDR3 nucleotides are TGTGCCAGCAGCCAAGATGTGCGGGACAGTGACAGCCATGAGCAGTTCTTC.

This chain joins TRBV3-1 and TRBJ2-3; D remains ambiguous. Germline CDR1 and CDR2: LGHDT and YNNKEL (reference sequence). V lost 0 bases to trimming and J lost 7 bases, with 14 bases between them. This CDR3 is 15 amino acids long. The CDR3 is CASSQDLLAAYTQYF. In DNA form, the CDR3 reads TGTGCCAGCAGCCAAGATCTCTTGGCCGCATATACGCAGTATTTT.

This clonotype has just a few counts. This chain joins TRBV3-1 and TRBJ2-1, with D uncertain. Germline assignment: CDR1 LGHDT and CDR2 YNNKEL (reference sequence). This CDR3 region has 16 residues. V was clipped by 0 bases and J by 2 bases, with 11 bases between them. The CDR3 sequence is CASSQEAATTYNEQFF. CDR3 bases: TGTGCCAGCAGCCAAGAGGCGGCCACGACCTACAATGAGCAGTTCTTC.

The rearrangement links TRBV19 to TRBJ2-5; 9 positions match TRBD2. The CDR3 spans 14 residues. The V and J ends lost 7 bases and 4 bases, in that order; junction bases with no gene match: 7. Per the germline V gene, CDR1 is LNHDA and CDR2 is SQIVND (reference sequence). DNA of the CDR3: TGTGCCAGTACCTCGTCGCGGGGGGGAGAGACCCAGTACTTC. Protein product: CASTSSRGGETQYF. The full variable domain, in which reference TRBV19 and TRBJ2-5 provide the parts outside the CDR3, is DGGITQSPKYLFRKEGQNVTLSCEQNLNHDAMYWYRQDPGQGLRLIYYSQIVNDFQKGDIAEGYSVSREKKESFPLTVTSAQKNPTAFYLCASTSSRGGETQYFGPGTRLLVL.

This clonotype has just a few counts. V and J are TRBV10-3 and TRBJ1-1; no firm D call. Germline lookup yields CDR1 ENHRY and CDR2 SYGVKD. CDR3 length: 13 residues. Between the trimmed V and J ends, which lost 7 bases and 0 bases, there was a span of 9 bases. The DNA of the CDR3 is TGTGCCATCAACGCCAATTTGAACACTGAAGCTTTCTTT. Translated: CAINANLNTEAFF.

CDR3 residues: CATSRSAVGGQQNTEAFF. Here the CDR3 DNA reads TGTGCCACCAGCAGGTCAGCGGTGGGGGGACAGCAGAACACTGAAGCTTTCTTT. The chain carries TRBV15 and TRBJ1-1, with 7 bases fitting TRBD1. The J segment lost 1 base and the V segment lost 3 bases, leaving 14 bases of the junction unmatched. CDR3 length equals 18 residues. Germline CDR1 is LNHNV and CDR2 is YYDKDF (reference sequence).

This clonotype was detected only a few times. The chain couples TRBV3-1 to TRBJ1-1, with D hard to call. V gave up 1 base and J gave up 1 base, with 10 bases separating them. This CDR3 spans 15 amino acids. Germline V gives CDR1 LGHDT, CDR2 YNNKEL (reference sequence). The CDR3 here is CASSQGALENTEAFF. CDR3 DNA sequence: TGTGCCAGCAGCCAAGGCGCCCTGGAGAACACTGAAGCTTTCTTT.

The chain joins TRBV18 to TRBJ2-5, with a tentative D call TRBD2 (5 bases). The CDR3 spans 15 residues. Germline loops: CDR1 KGHSH, CDR2 LQKENI. Between the trimmed V and J ends, which lost 3 bases and 5 bases, there was a span of 16 bases. In DNA, the CDR3 is TGTGCCAGCTCACCGTCGGAGGACGCTAGGGAGACCCAGTACTTC. It specifies CASSPSEDARETQYF.

The V gene is TRBV2, the J gene TRBJ2-5; D call uncertain. Judging by the DNA end, TRBJ2-7 fits better; the J call may be wrong. CDR3 size: 13 residues. Germline values: CDR1 SNHLY, CDR2 FYNNEI. CDR3 bases: TGTGCCAGCAGTGAAGTGCGCGGACCCGAGCAGTACTTC. Translation gives CASSEVRGPEQYF.

The CDR3 DNA is TGCAGCGTTGAACAGGCAGGCGGCTACACCTTC. As protein: CSVEQAGGYTF. This chain joins TRBV29-1 and TRBJ1-2; D not resolved. The CDR3 has 11 residues. Germline loops: CDR1 SQVTM, CDR2 ANQGSEA. With 2 bases removed from V and 8 bases from J, the gap between germline ends came to 9 bases.

The V gene is TRBV10-3, the J gene TRBJ2-1, with 12 nucleotides matching TRBD2. From germline, CDR1 is ENHRY and CDR2 SYGVKD. J was trimmed by 9 bases and V by 10 bases; bases with no gene match: 16. The CDR3 has 16 amino acids. This CDR3 reads CATMGLAGSASFEQFF. DNA of the CDR3: TGTGCCACCATGGGACTAGCGGGCTCGGCTTCCTTTGAGCAGTTCTTC.

J is TRBJ2-5 and V is TRBV12-3 or TRBV12-4; 7 bases are shared with TRBD2. The CDR3 has 15 residues. V dropped 6 bases and J dropped 4; count of bases not matched to a gene: 11. The CDR3 here is CASSTRGGIGETQYF. CDR3 sequence (DNA): TGTGCCAGCAGCACCCGCGGGGGAATCGGAGAGACCCAGTACTTC.

The gene calls are TRBV7-4 and TRBJ1-5, with TRBD1 identical over 9 bases. With V trimmed by 5 bases and J by 2 bases, 13 bases remained unmatched. Germline CDR1 is SGHVT and CDR2 is SQSDAQ. The CDR3 has 18 residues. DNA for the CDR3: TGTGCCAGCAGCCCCCCGGACAGGGGTGGATTTGGCAATCAGCCCCAGCATTTT. This encodes CASSPPDRGGFGNQPQHF.

This clonotype was seen more than once but under ten times. This sequence joins TRBV29-1 and TRBJ2-5, with 8 positions matching TRBD2. This CDR3 is 14 amino acids long. The germline CDR1 and CDR2 sequences are SQVTM and ANQGSEA. V shed 7 bases and J 1 base; nucleotides not matched to a gene: 8. The CDR3 reads CSAQLAALQETQYF. The CDR3 coding sequence is TGCAGCGCCCAACTAGCGGCACTCCAAGAGACCCAGTACTTC.

The chain uses TRBV20-1 and TRBJ2-4; 8 nucleotides align to TRBD2. V lost 5 bases, J lost 0 bases, and 12 bases stayed unmatched. Germline CDR1 and CDR2: DFQATT and SNEGSKA (reference sequence). The CDR3 has 17 residues. The CDR3 loop reads CSAPGGSSGSAKNIQYF. Written as DNA, the CDR3 is TGCAGTGCTCCGGGGGGATCTAGCGGGTCAGCCAAAAACATTCAGTACTTC.

The rearrangement joins TRBV28 to TRBJ1-5, with TRBD1 matching 9 bases. V dropped 3 bases and J dropped 5; count of bases not matched to a gene: 5. Per germline, CDR1 MDHEN and CDR2 SYDVKM. The CDR3 runs to 15 residues. CDR3 nucleotide sequence: TGTGCCAGCAGTTTGTACCGGGACAGGGATCAGCCCCAGCATTTT. Its protein product is CASSLYRDRDQPQHF. The full variable domain, completed using reference TRBV28 and TRBJ1-5, is DVKVTQSSRYLVKRTGEKVFLECVQDMDHENMFWYRQDPGLGLRLIYFSYDVKMKEKGDIPEGYSVSREKKERFSLILESASTNQTSMYLCASSLYRDRDQPQHFGDGTRLSIL.

Of note for this clonotype: Compared with germline, one end of the junction differs, possibly owing to a read error. The rearrangement joins TRBV20-1 to TRBJ2-5; 7 nucleotides align to TRBD2. The last part of the DNA fits TRBJ2-1 better; the J call may be wrong. The CDR3 runs to 13 residues. Germline loops: CDR1 DFQATT, CDR2 SNEGSKA (reference sequence). This CDR3 reads CSARGLADWGQFF. In nucleotides, the CDR3 is TGCAGTGCCAGAGGGCTAGCGGACTGGGGGCAGTTCTTC.

This clonotype was observed a handful of times. V and J are TRBV6-5 and TRBJ2-2, with no clear D. Looked up from germline, CDR1 is MNHEY and CDR2 is SVGAGI. V lost 6 bases and J 6 bases, leaving 14 bases between the germline ends. This CDR3 is 14 amino acids long. As DNA, the CDR3 is TGTGCCAGCAGCCCCTCACTCGGGTCCGGGGAGCTGTTTTTT. Protein: CASSPSLGSGELFF.

This clonotype was detected only a few times. The genes are TRBV28 and TRBJ1-3; a possible D gene is TRBD1 (6 bases). V was shortened by 5 bases and J by 4 bases, with 15 bases between the two germline ends. This CDR3 is built from 15 residues. Germline CDR1 is MDHEN and CDR2 is SYDVKM. CDR3: CASSPPDSYGNTIYF. The CDR3 DNA reads as TGTGCCAGCAGTCCCCCGGACAGCTACGGAAACACCATATATTTT.

This clonotype occurred a few times. V gene TRBV9 combines with J gene TRBJ2-3; no firm D call. CDR1 SGDLS and CDR2 YYNGEE come from the germline V gene. This CDR3 spans 13 amino acids. The V end lost 4 bases, the J end lost 6 bases, and 12 bases lay between the germline ends. DNA of the CDR3: TGTGCCAGCAGCCCTCCTCAGGATGATACGCAGTATTTT. Translation: CASSPPQDDTQYF.

A few counts support this clonotype. V is TRBV15 and J is TRBJ2-2; D is ambiguous. In germline, CDR1 is LNHNV, CDR2 YYDKDF (reference sequence). The CDR3 spans 11 residues. Trimming removed 8 bases at V and 8 bases at J, with 9 bases between. The CDR3, as DNA: TGTGCCACCGGAGAATTTGGGGAGCTGTTTTTT. Residues: CATGEFGELFF.

This chain links TRBV18 with TRBJ1-2, with D possibly TRBD1 on 5 matching bases. V shed 4 bases and J shed 4 bases, with 16 bases lying between them. Germline CDR1 and CDR2: KGHSH and LQKENI. The length of the CDR3 is 15 residues. CDR3 DNA sequence: TGTGCCAGCTCACGCGGACTAAGGGGCCGCTATGGCTACACCTTC. Translated, it gives CASSRGLRGRYGYTF.

The chain carries TRBV7-9 and TRBJ1-4; the D gene is possibly TRBD1 (5 bases). The germline V and J ends were trimmed by 3 bases and 8 bases, with 16 bases remaining between them. The CDR3 has 15 amino acids. Germline loops: CDR1 SEHNR, CDR2 FQNEAQ (reference sequence). This chain's CDR3 is CASSLLTPGEEKLFF. In DNA form, the CDR3 reads TGTGCCAGCAGCTTGTTGACACCGGGGGAAGAAAAACTGTTTTTT. Full variable domain (missing parts from reference TRBV7-9 and TRBJ1-4): DTGVSQNPRHKITKRGQNVTFRCDPISEHNRLYWYRQTLGQGPEFLTYFQNEAQLEKSRLLSDRFSAERPKGSFSTLEIQRTEQGDSAMYLCASSLLTPGEEKLFFGSGTQLSVL.

CDR3 loop: CASNLGGRTDTQYF. The CDR3 nucleotides read TGTGCCAGCAATTTAGGGGGCCGCACAGATACGCAGTATTTT. This chain links TRBV4-2 with TRBJ2-3; 7 bases are a match to TRBD1. Germline V gene data show CDR1 as LGHNA and CDR2 as YNFKEQ. The CDR3 runs 14 residues. V shed 7 bases and J 1 base; nucleotides not matched to a gene: 5.

This clonotype was seen more than once but under ten times. The chain is built from TRBV27 and TRBJ2-2; 9 nucleotides agree with TRBD1. This CDR3 spans 13 amino acids. The V and J ends lost 7 bases and 7 bases, in that order; junction bases with no gene match: 4. CDR1 is MNHEY and CDR2 is SMNVEV in the germline V gene (reference sequence). CDR3 nucleotides: TGTGCCAGCAAACAGGGGGCCAGCGGGGAGCTGTTTTTT. It yields the protein CASKQGASGELFF.